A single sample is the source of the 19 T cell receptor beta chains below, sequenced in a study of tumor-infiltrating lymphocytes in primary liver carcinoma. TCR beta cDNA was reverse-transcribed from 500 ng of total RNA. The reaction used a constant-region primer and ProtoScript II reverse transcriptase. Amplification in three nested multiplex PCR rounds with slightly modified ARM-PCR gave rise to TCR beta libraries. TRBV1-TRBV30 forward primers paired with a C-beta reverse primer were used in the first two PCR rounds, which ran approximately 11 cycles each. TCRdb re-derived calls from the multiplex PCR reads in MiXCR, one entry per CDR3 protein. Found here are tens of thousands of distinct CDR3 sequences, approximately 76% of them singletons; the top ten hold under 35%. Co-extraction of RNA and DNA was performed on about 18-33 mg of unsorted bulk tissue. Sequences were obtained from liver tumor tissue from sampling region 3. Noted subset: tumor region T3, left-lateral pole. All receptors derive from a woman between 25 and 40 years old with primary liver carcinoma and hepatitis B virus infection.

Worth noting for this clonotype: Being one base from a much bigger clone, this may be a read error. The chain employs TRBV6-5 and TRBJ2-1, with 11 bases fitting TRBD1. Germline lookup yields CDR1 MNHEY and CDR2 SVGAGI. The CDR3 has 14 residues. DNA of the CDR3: TGTGCCAGCAGGGGACAGGGGGGCTACCATGAGCAGTTCTTC. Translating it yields CASRGQGGYHEQFF.

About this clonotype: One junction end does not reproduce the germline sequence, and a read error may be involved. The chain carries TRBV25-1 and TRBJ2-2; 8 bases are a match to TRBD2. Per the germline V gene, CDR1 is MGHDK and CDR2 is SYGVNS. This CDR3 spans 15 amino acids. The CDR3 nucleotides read TGTGCCAGCAGTGAATTCGGGAGGGACACCGGGGAACTGTTTTTT. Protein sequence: CASSEFGRDTGELFF. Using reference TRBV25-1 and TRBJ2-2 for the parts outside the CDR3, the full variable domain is EADIYQTPRYLVIGTGKKITLECSQTMGHDKMYWYQQDPGMELHLIHYSYGVNSTEKGDLSSESTVSRIRTEHFPLTLESARPSHTSQYLCASSEFGRDTGELFFGEGSRLTVL.

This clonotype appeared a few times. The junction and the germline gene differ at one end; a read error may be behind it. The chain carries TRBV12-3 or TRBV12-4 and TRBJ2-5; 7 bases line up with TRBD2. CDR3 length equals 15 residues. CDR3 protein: CASSTYPGREETKYF. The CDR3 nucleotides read TGTGCCAGCAGCACCTACCCTGGGAGGGAAGAGACCAAGTACTTC.

The CDR3 DNA sequence: TGTGCCAGCAGTACGACAGGGGCATCCACTGAAGCTTTCTTT. Amino acids: CASSTTGASTEAFF. V gene TRBV12-3 or TRBV12-4 combines with J gene TRBJ1-1; 8 bases agree with TRBD1. V shed 5 bases, J shed 4 bases, and the junction held 6 bases outside the gene matches. The CDR3 sequence is 14 residues long.

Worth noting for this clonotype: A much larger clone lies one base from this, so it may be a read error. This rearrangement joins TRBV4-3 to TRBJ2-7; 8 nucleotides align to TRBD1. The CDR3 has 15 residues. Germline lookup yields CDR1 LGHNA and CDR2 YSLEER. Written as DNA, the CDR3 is TGCGCCAGCACCCAAGGTCGATGGACAGGGCATGAGCAGTACTTC. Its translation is CASTQGRWTGHEQYF.

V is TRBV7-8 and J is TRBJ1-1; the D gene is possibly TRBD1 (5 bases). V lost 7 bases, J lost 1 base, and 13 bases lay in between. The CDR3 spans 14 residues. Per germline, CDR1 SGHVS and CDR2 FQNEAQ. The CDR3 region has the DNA TGTGCCAGCACCCAGGGAATCGCGAACACTGAAGCTTTCTTT. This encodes CASTQGIANTEAFF.

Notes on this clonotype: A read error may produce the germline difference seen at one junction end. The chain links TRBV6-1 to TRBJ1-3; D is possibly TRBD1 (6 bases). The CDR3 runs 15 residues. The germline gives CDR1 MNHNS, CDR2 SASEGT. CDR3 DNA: TGTTCCAGCAGTGAAATGTGGGGGCTCGGAAACACCATATATTTT. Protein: CSSSEMWGLGNTIYF.

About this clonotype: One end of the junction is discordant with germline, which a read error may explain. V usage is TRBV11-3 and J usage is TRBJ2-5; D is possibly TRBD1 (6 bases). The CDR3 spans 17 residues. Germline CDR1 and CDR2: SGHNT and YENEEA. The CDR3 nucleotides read TGTGCCAGCAGGAGTTTGACAGGTTGGCGCCTTCAAGAGACCCGGTACTTC. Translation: CASRSLTGWRLQETRYF.

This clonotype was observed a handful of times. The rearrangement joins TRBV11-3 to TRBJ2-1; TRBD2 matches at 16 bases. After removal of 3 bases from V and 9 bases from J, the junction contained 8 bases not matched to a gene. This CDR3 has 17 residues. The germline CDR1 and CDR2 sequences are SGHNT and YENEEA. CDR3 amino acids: CASSLGLAGGVTPEQFF. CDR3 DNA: TGTGCCAGCAGCTTGGGACTAGCGGGAGGGGTCACACCTGAGCAGTTCTTC.

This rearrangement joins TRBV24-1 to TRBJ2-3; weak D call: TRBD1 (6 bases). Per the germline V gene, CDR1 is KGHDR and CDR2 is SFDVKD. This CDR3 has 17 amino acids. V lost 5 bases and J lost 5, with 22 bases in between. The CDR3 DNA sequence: TGTGCCACCAGTGGTGGTATAGGGACAAGCCCCGGAGATACGCAGTATTTT. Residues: CATSGGIGTSPGDTQYF.

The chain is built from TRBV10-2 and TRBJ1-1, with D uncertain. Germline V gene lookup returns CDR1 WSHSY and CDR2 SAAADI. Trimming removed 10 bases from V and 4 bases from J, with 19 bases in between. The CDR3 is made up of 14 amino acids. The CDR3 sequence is CAITESKVGTEAFF. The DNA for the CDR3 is TGCGCCATCACTGAGTCGAAGGTGGGCACTGAAGCTTTCTTT.

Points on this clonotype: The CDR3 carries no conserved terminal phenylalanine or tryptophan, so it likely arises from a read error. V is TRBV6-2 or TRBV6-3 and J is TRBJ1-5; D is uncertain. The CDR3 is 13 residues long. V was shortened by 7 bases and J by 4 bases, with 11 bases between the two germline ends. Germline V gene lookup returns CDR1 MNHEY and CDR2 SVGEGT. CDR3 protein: CASTYRDNQPQHY. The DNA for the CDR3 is TGTGCCAGCACTTATCGGGATAATCAGCCCCAGCATTAT.

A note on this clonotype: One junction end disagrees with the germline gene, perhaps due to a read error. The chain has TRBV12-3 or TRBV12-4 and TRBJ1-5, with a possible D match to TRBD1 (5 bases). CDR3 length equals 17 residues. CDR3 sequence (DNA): TGTGCCAACAGTTTTAGCGCAGGGCAGGGAAGCAATCAGCCCCAGCATTTT. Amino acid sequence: CANSFSAGQGSNQPQHF.

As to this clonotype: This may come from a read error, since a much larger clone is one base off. CDR3 DNA: TGTACCAGCAAAAGCTTTGGGAGCTCCTACGAGCAGTACTTC. Encoded protein: CTSKSFGSSYEQYF. This chain connects TRBV28 to TRBJ2-7, with D perhaps TRBD2 (5 bases). This CDR3 has 14 amino acids. From germline, CDR1 is MDHEN and CDR2 SYDVKM.

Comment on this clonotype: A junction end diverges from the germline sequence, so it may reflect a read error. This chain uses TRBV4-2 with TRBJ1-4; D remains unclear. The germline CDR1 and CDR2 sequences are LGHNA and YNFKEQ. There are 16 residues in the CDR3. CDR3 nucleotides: TGTGCTAGCAACCAAGAATCGATAGGCCAGAATGAAGAACTGTTTTTT. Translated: CASNQESIGQNEELFF.

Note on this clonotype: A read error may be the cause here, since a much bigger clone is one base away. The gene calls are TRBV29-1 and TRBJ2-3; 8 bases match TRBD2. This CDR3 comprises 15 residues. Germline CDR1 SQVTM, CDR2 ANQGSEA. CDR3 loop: CSSRGLAGVTVTQCF. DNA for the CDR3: TGCAGCTCACGAGGGCTAGCGGGCGTCACAGTTACGCAGTGTTTT.

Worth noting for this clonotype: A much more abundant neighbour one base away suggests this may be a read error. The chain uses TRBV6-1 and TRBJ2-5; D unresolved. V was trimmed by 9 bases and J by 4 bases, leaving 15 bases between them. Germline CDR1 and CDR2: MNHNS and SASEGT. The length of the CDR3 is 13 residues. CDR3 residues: CARRSYRVETQYF. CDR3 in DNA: TGTGCCAGGAGAAGTTATCGGGTAGAGACCCAGTACTTC.

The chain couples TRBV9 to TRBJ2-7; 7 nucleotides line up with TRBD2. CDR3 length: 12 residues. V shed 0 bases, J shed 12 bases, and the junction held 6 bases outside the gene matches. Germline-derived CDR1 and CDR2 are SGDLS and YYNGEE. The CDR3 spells CASSVDSGTRYF. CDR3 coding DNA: TGTGCCAGCAGCGTAGACAGCGGGACGCGGTACTTC.

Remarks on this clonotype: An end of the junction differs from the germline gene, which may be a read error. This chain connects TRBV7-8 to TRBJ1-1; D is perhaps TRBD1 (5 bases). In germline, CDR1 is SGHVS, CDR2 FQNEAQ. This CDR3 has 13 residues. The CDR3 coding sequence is TGTGCCAGCAGCTTAGTACAGGACACTGAAGCTCTCTTT. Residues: CASSLVQDTEALF.